Below are 10 T cell receptor beta chains sequenced from a single sample in a study of TIL therapy for anti-PD-1-resistant metastatic lung cancer. The sample's time point: pre-treatment sample, taken before nivolumab and TIL therapy. Sequencing used immunoSEQ v3. Here immunoSEQ multiplex PCR was the method, and the copy in TCRdb shows in-frame clones only, minus some. In the table there are fewer than 60,000 clones, 80% to 90% of which are singletons. Sequenced here: blood, sampled at baseline. The origin of the receptors is a person aged 25-79 years with non-small cell lung cancer.

The rearrangement joins TRBV9 to TRBJ2-6; TRBD1 matches 7 bases. Germline trimming cut 7 bases from V and 0 bases from J; bases unmatched to any gene: 19. CDR1 is SGDLS and CDR2 is YYNGEE in the germline V gene. The CDR3 extends over 20 amino acids. The CDR3 DNA reads TGTGCCAGCGGGCTACGAGACAGGGCAGTTCCTCTCTCTGGGGCCAACGTCCTGACTTTC. The encoded protein is CASGLRDRAVPLSGANVLTF.

The chain uses TRBV2 and TRBJ2-1, with TRBD2 matching over 14 bases. The germline gives CDR1 SNHLY, CDR2 FYNNEI. The J segment lost 4 bases and the V segment lost 8 bases, leaving 10 bases of the junction unmatched. The CDR3 is 17 residues long. The CDR3 DNA reads as TGTGCCAGCCTTGGACTAGCGGGAGGAGACCCTTACAATGAGCAGTTCTTC. Translating gives CASLGLAGGDPYNEQFF.

The chain combines TRBV4-3 with TRBJ1-5; the D is unclear. CDR1 is LGHNA and CDR2 is YSLEER in the germline V gene. Between the trimmed V and J ends, which lost 0 bases and 5 bases, there was a span of 14 bases. The CDR3 loop spans 16 amino acids. The CDR3 spells CASSQEVFETHQPQHF. The CDR3, as DNA: TGCGCCAGCAGCCAAGAGGTTTTCGAGACACATCAGCCCCAGCATTTT.

The chain recombines TRBV4-2 with TRBJ2-7; tentatively, D is TRBD2 (6 bases). Trimming took 4 bases from V and 4 from J, leaving 17 bases between them. Germline loops: CDR1 LGHNA, CDR2 YNFKEQ. This CDR3 is 15 amino acids long. The CDR3 is CASSLRPGSSYEQYF. CDR3 sequence (DNA): TGTGCCAGCAGCCTCCGACCCGGGAGTTCTTACGAGCAGTACTTC.

The sample holds a few counts of this clone. V is TRBV2 and J is TRBJ1-6; 7 nucleotides agree with TRBD1. V dropped 4 bases and J dropped 7; count of bases not matched to a gene: 4. Germline V lookup: CDR1 SNHLY, CDR2 FYNNEI. The CDR3 length is 14 residues. Written as DNA, the CDR3 is TGTGCCAGCAGTGGCGACAGGGTCAATTCACCCCTCCACTTT. It codes for CASSGDRVNSPLHF.

The chain uses TRBV4-3 and TRBJ1-2; D unclear. Germline V gene data show CDR1 as LGHNA and CDR2 as YSLEER. Trimming pared 0 bases from V and 3 bases from J, leaving 8 bases between. CDR3 length: 14 residues. The CDR3 sequence is CASSQESGDYGYTF. The CDR3, as DNA: TGCGCCAGCAGCCAAGAGTCCGGGGACTATGGCTACACCTTC.

The chain combines TRBV6-6 with TRBJ1-2, with a possible D match to TRBD1 (5 bases). CDR1 MNHNY and CDR2 SVGAGI come from the germline V gene (reference sequence). V lost 5 bases and J 2 bases, leaving 15 bases between the germline ends. The CDR3 has 15 residues. The CDR3 DNA sequence: TGTGCCAGCAGTCGGTCGACAGCGTTCAACTATGGCTACACCTTC. This translates into CASSRSTAFNYGYTF.

The chain uses TRBV27 and TRBJ2-1, with a tentative D call TRBD2 (6 bases). The CDR3 is 16 residues long. Trimming took off 4 bases at V and 1 base at J, with 14 bases between the two ends. Germline V gene sequence: CDR1 MNHEY, CDR2 SMNVEV (reference sequence). The CDR3 sequence is CASSSPEGRSYNEQFF. The CDR3 DNA follows: TGTGCCAGCAGTTCCCCGGAGGGGAGGTCCTACAATGAGCAGTTCTTC.

Written as DNA, the CDR3 is TGTGCCATCAGTGCCGGACAGGAAAGGGGCACTGAAGCTTTCTTT. The encoded protein is CAISAGQERGTEAFF. The rearrangement uses TRBV10-3 and TRBJ1-1, with TRBD1 matching over 7 bases. The germline gives CDR1 ENHRY, CDR2 SYGVKD. The CDR3 is made up of 15 amino acids. The V and J ends lost 4 bases and 4 bases, in that order; junction bases with no gene match: 9.

The gene calls are TRBV5-6 and TRBJ2-6; D possibly corresponds to TRBD1 (6 bases). This CDR3 has 16 residues. Germline-derived CDR1 and CDR2 are SGHDT and YYEEEE. V shed 3 bases and J shed 2 bases, with 12 bases lying between them. The DNA of the CDR3 is TGTGCCAGCAGCTGGGAGTACAGGGCTGGGGCCAACGTCCTGACTTTC. As protein: CASSWEYRAGANVLTF.